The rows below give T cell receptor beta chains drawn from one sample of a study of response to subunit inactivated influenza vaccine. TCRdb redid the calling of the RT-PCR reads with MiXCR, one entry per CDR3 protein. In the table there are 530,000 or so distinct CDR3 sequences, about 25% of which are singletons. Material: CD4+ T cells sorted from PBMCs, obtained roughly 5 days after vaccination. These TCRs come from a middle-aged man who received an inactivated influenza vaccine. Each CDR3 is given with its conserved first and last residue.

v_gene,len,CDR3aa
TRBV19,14,CASSTYSLADTQYF
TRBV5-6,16,CASSRTSGGPYNEQFF
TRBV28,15,CASSFKGWGSIGQFF
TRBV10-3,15,CAISGTSGAYNEQFF
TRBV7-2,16,CASSLTVSGTTYEQYF
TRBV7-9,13,CASSSNFKNEQFF
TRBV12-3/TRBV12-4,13,CASRGLANNEQFF
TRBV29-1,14,CSVAEGRGDNEQFF
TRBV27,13,CASGSQGGDGYTF
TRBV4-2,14,CASRGGRVAGELFF
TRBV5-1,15,CASSLWETGFYEQYF